This T cell receptor beta chain was recovered during a study of human T cells and chemical hapten exposure. On the study more broadly: The study traced per-sample TCR yield variation mainly to small differences in pooled library volumes. Study-level findings and limits: Expanded TCRs showed more large CDR3 clusters than pre-sensitization or healthy control sets. There was a positive correlation between PT1 expanded TCR counts and patch test score.

TCRdb itself ran the RACE reads through MiXCR, one entry per CDR3 protein. The sample lists about 110,000 distinct CDR3 sequences, approximately 9.9% occurring once. Remarks on this clonotype: Its antigen is currently unknown.

Germline values: CDR1 SGHDN, CDR2 FVKESK. CDR3 length equals 18 residues. V lost 4 bases, J lost 6 bases, and 13 bases stayed unmatched. Regarding time point: patch test 1, 2 weeks after DPC sensitization. The sample's treatment: therapeutic diphenylcyclopropenone sensitization with weekly scalp DPC. Each patch test followed a blood draw. The chain recombines TRBV14 with TRBJ2-2; 11 nucleotides agree with TRBD1. This receptor was obtained from a woman between 40 and 55 years old with alopecia areata. Some clones in this sample may be carry-over from other donors' samples. The source material was whole blood, sampled in connection with sensitization to the hapten diphenylcyclopropenone (DPC). CDR3 DNA: TGTGCCAGCAGCCCAATGGCCGGGACAGGGGGTTTCGCCGGGGAGCTGTTTTTT. Its translation is CASSPMAGTGGFAGELFF.